One T cell receptor beta chain is described in this entry. Antigen: not known. The sample originates from a study of T cell responses to AZD1222 COVID-19 vaccine. Broader study findings: Without day 14 samples, only post-peak T cell repertoires were studied.

This table comes from immunoSEQ multiplex PCR, and its TCRdb copy is limited to in-frame clones, with some not included. The repertoire has around 180,000 clones, about 94% of them found once; the top ten carry about 9.3%. CDR1 and CDR2 from the germline V gene are LNHDA and SQIVND (reference sequence). The CDR3 consists of 13 residues. The ends were cut back, 3 bases at V and 0 bases at J, with 6 bases in the middle. V and J are TRBV19 and TRBJ2-7; no reliable D call. This receptor was obtained from an adult in good health. This sample comprised peripheral blood, obtained on day 0 of AZD1222 vaccination. CDR3 protein: CASSIVFSYEQYF. CDR3 bases: TGTGCCAGTAGTATTGTATTCTCCTACGAGCAGTACTTC.